The 13 T cell receptor beta chains below were found in one sample sequenced in a study of cytomegalovirus exposure and HLA in healthy donors. The PCR was carried out with 60 Vbeta primers and 13 Jbeta primers. Sequenced by immunoSEQ multiplex PCR; TCRdb stores in-frame clones only, minus some. This sample has around 140,000 clones, with roughly 74% found just once. The specimen was PBMCs. Receptors were obtained from a woman aged 18-29 years in good health and CMV-seropositive.

The CDR3 DNA reads TGTGCCAGTAAGGGGACAGGGGTGTCCGAGCAGTACTTC. It codes for CASKGTGVSEQYF. The chain uses TRBV19 and TRBJ2-7; 10 nucleotides line up with TRBD1. The length of the CDR3 is 13 residues. Germline values: CDR1 LNHDA, CDR2 SQIVND (reference sequence). V gave up 7 bases and J gave up 6 bases; unmatched junction bases: 6.

A note on this clone: Other DNA sequences of this sample code for an identical CDR3. The chain links TRBV7-2 to TRBJ1-2; 9 bases line up with TRBD1. The CDR3 has 14 residues. Germline CDR1 reads SGHTA; CDR2 reads FQGNSA. The trim removed 5 bases at V and 2 bases at J, leaving 3 bases unmatched. DNA for the CDR3: TGTGCCAGCAGCCTCGGACAGGGGAACTATGGCTACACCTTC. This encodes CASSLGQGNYGYTF.

The chain combines TRBV27 with TRBJ2-7, with TRBD1 as a possible D gene (6 bases). Trimming left V 0 bases short and J 3 bases short, with 12 bases between. The CDR3 length is 15 residues. CDR1 is MNHEY, CDR2 SMNVEV, per germline (reference sequence). The chain's CDR3 is CASSLSGQGIYEQYF. CDR3 coding DNA: TGTGCCAGCAGTTTATCGGGGCAGGGGATCTACGAGCAGTACTTC.

The chain links TRBV6-5 to TRBJ2-7; 9 bases align to TRBD1. CDR1 and CDR2 from the germline V gene are MNHEY and SVGAGI. V was pared by 4 bases and J by 3 bases, with 4 bases of the junction left unmatched. The CDR3 has 14 amino acids. The CDR3 region is CASSWDRERYEQYF. The CDR3 nucleotides read TGTGCCAGCAGTTGGGACAGGGAGCGCTACGAGCAGTACTTC.

This sequence joins TRBV7-9 and TRBJ1-2; D remains ambiguous. CDR1 and CDR2 (germline): SEHNR, FQNEAQ (reference sequence). With 5 bases removed from V and 0 bases from J, the gap between germline ends came to 4 bases. CDR3 length: 12 residues. The CDR3 is CASSRANYGYTF. CDR3 nucleotides: TGTGCCAGCAGCCGAGCTAACTATGGCTACACCTTC.

The chain employs TRBV27 and TRBJ1-6; D may be TRBD1 (5 bases). The germline V gene has CDR1 MNHEY and CDR2 SMNVEV (reference sequence). The V gene lost 1 base and the J gene lost 11 bases, with 12 bases spanning the gap. The CDR3 extends over 14 amino acids. The CDR3 sequence is CASSLWGTQTPLHF. CDR3 nucleotides: TGTGCCAGCAGTTTATGGGGGACTCAAACACCCCTCCACTTT.

CDR3 protein: CASSPGQAAVLTF. CDR3 DNA: TGTGCCAGCAGCCCGGGACAGGCGGCCGTCCTGACTTTC. This chain links TRBV5-6 with TRBJ2-6; TRBD1 matches at 8 bases. This CDR3 has 13 amino acids. Germline lookup yields CDR1 SGHDT and CDR2 YYEEEE. V shed 4 bases, J shed 12 bases, and the junction held 6 bases outside the gene matches.

The chain carries TRBV9 and TRBJ2-7, with 9 bases that match TRBD1. Germline CDR1 reads SGDLS; CDR2 reads YYNGEE. J was trimmed by 5 bases and V by 6 bases; bases with no gene match: 12. The CDR3 runs to 15 residues. CDR3 protein: CASNLRGDRVDEQYF. The CDR3 DNA is TGTGCCAGCAATCTTAGGGGGGACAGGGTGGACGAGCAGTACTTC.

The chain recombines TRBV28 with TRBJ1-5, with TRBD1 matching over 8 bases. V lost 6 bases to trimming and J lost 5 bases; unmatched junction nucleotides: 9. The CDR3 consists of 15 residues. Germline V lookup: CDR1 MDHEN, CDR2 SYDVKM. The CDR3 region has the DNA TGTGCCAGCAGCCGAATAACAGGGGGGTATCAGCCCCAGCATTTT. This gives the protein CASSRITGGYQPQHF. The full variable domain, completed using reference TRBV28 and TRBJ1-5, is DVKVTQSSRYLVKRTGEKVFLECVQDMDHENMFWYRQDPGLGLRLIYFSYDVKMKEKGDIPEGYSVSREKKERFSLILESASTNQTSMYLCASSRITGGYQPQHFGDGTRLSIL.

The chain uses TRBV9 and TRBJ2-1; TRBD2 matches 11 bases. V lost 6 bases, J lost 5 bases, and 7 bases stayed unmatched. Germline V gene lookup returns CDR1 SGDLS and CDR2 YYNGEE. This CDR3 region has 15 residues. This CDR3 reads CASTLGLAENNEQFF. The CDR3 DNA follows: TGTGCCAGCACCCTGGGACTAGCGGAGAACAATGAGCAGTTCTTC.

The V call is TRBV25-1, the J call TRBJ1-6; maybe TRBD1 (5 bases). With 4 bases removed from V and 12 bases from J, the gap between germline ends came to 16 bases. The CDR3 consists of 14 residues. Per germline, CDR1 MGHDK and CDR2 SYGVNS. The CDR3 is CASSALGLQGPLHF. For the CDR3, the DNA is TGTGCCAGCAGTGCCCTCGGGCTTCAGGGACCCCTCCACTTT.

Only one count was recorded for this clone. The chain recombines TRBV4-3 with TRBJ2-3, with a tentative D call TRBD1 (6 bases). V lost 4 bases, J lost 4 bases, and 21 bases lay in between. The CDR3 runs 17 residues. Germline V gene lookup returns CDR1 LGHNA and CDR2 YSLEER. Written as DNA, the CDR3 is TGCGCCAGCAGCCCAAGGTCTTCAGGGGCGACTTCAGATACGCAGTATTTT. The encoded protein is CASSPRSSGATSDTQYF.

The V gene is TRBV6-5, the J gene TRBJ2-3, with TRBD1 matching over 8 bases. The V gene end was trimmed by 5 bases and the J gene end by 6 bases; junction bases not matched to a gene: 7. CDR1 and CDR2 (germline): MNHEY, SVGAGI. This CDR3 has 14 residues. Written as DNA, the CDR3 is TGTGCCAGCAGTGAGACAGGGGAATGGGATACGCAGTATTTT. Translation gives CASSETGEWDTQYF.